These 18 T cell receptor beta chains share one sample of origin, sequenced in a study of metastatic and nonmetastatic thyroid tumors. Ahead of thyroid surgery, no patient had received treatment of any kind. TCRdb reprocessed the PCR reads via MiXCR. The repertoire holds roughly 58,000 clones, with 4% to 4.5% as singletons. Sequencing input: blood. The receptors derive from a female donor with papillary thyroid cancer or a benign thyroid nodule (not recorded which). Some clones in this sample may be carry-over from other donors' samples.

Of note for this clone: One end of the junction is discordant with germline, which a read error may explain. This chain joins TRBV7-2 and TRBJ2-5, with D possibly matching TRBD1 (6 bases). The CDR3 length is 13 residues. Germline V lookup: CDR1 SGHTA, CDR2 FQGNSA. The CDR3: CASSYTGREAQYF. The CDR3, as DNA: TGTGCCAGCAGCTACACAGGGAGAGAGGCCCAGTACTTC.

J is TRBJ2-7 and V is TRBV7-6; 9 positions match TRBD2. V was clipped by 5 bases and J by 5 bases; unmatched bases: 10. The CDR3 runs to 15 residues. CDR1 and CDR2 (germline): SGHVS, FNYEAQ. This CDR3 is CASSPVPTSGDEQYF. The CDR3 DNA reads as TGTGCCAGCAGCCCGGTTCCGACTAGCGGTGACGAGCAGTACTTC. The whole variable domain, filled in from reference TRBV7-6 and TRBJ2-7, reads GAGVSQSPRYKVTKRGQDVALRCDPISGHVSLYWYRQALGQGPEFLTYFNYEAQQDKSGLPNDRFSAERPEGSISTLTIQRTEQRDSAMYRCASSPVPTSGDEQYFGPGTRLTVT.

This clone was detected only a few times. A much larger clonotype is one base distant, so this may be a read error. Other DNA sequences from this sample encode an identical CDR3 as well. The chain joins TRBV2 to TRBJ1-5; D remains unclear. Germline V CDR1 and CDR2: SNHLY, FYNNEI. The CDR3 has 15 residues. CDR3 loop: CASRRAADSNQPQHF. CDR3 in DNA: TGTGCCAGCAGGAGGGCAGCCGATAGCAATCAGCCCCAACATTTT.

Only a few counts were recorded for this clone. J is TRBJ1-1 and V is TRBV27; D unresolved. This CDR3 comprises 14 residues. CDR1 and CDR2 from the germline V gene are MNHEY and SMNVEV (reference sequence). V was pared by 7 bases and J by 0 bases, with 12 bases between. CDR3 loop: CASNAVSVNTEAFF. CDR3 bases: TGTGCCAGCAACGCCGTTTCGGTGAACACTGAAGCTTTCTTT.

The chain is built from TRBV6-2 or TRBV6-3 and TRBJ2-3; 12 bases are shared with TRBD2. The CDR3 covers 17 residues. J gave up 5 bases and V 5 bases, and 11 bases lay outside the gene matches. Germline assignment: CDR1 MNHEY and CDR2 SVGEGT. CDR3 nucleotide sequence: TGTGCCAGCAGTGCCGGGCTAGCGGGAGGGGGAGTAGATACGCAGTATTTT. Its protein is CASSAGLAGGGVDTQYF.

Ten or more counts support this clone. The chain recombines TRBV27 with TRBJ1-5; D is unclear. The germline V and J ends were trimmed by 1 base and 6 bases, with 19 bases remaining between them. The CDR3 is 17 amino acids. Germline V CDR1 and CDR2: MNHEY, SMNVEV (reference sequence). In DNA, the CDR3 is TGTGCCAGCAGTTTATACTCCGGGCCCAATCTAGGTCAGCCCCAGCATTTT. Translated: CASSLYSGPNLGQPQHF.

This clone was counted a few times. The chain links TRBV7-2 to TRBJ1-4; unclear D gene. Germline V CDR1 and CDR2: SGHTA, FQGNSA. The CDR3 has 14 amino acids. V was clipped by 3 bases and J by 5 bases, with 10 bases between them. CDR3 region: CASSFDPSNEKLFF. In DNA form, the CDR3 reads TGTGCCAGCAGCTTTGACCCCAGCAATGAAAAACTGTTTTTT.

At least ten counts were recorded for this clone. CDR3 protein: CASSYGLGGYQETQYF. CDR3 DNA: TGTGCCAGCAGTTACGGATTAGGGGGGTACCAAGAGACCCAGTACTTC. The chain joins TRBV6-1 to TRBJ2-5, with D possibly being TRBD1 or TRBD2 (6 bases each). There are 16 residues in the CDR3. Deletions cut 5 bases from V and 0 bases from J, with 16 bases between. Germline lookup yields CDR1 MNHNS and CDR2 SASEGT.

The rearrangement links TRBV27 to TRBJ1-6; D is perhaps TRBD1 (5 bases). CDR3 length equals 17 residues. The germline gives CDR1 MNHEY, CDR2 SMNVEV (reference sequence). Trimming left V 3 bases short and J 4 bases short, with 16 bases between. The CDR3 DNA reads TGTGCCAGCAGTTTGGTGGTAGGAAGGGGTTATAATTCACCCCTCCACTTT. Translated: CASSLVVGRGYNSPLHF.

At least ten counts were recorded for this clone. This chain links TRBV19 with TRBJ2-2; 10 bases fit TRBD1. V trimming: 4 bases; J trimming: 5 bases; junction bases outside the gene matches: 1. The germline V gene has CDR1 LNHDA and CDR2 SQIVND (reference sequence). The CDR3 covers 14 residues. The CDR3 loop reads CASSRDRGTGELFF. CDR3 nucleotides: TGTGCCAGTAGTAGGGACAGGGGAACCGGGGAGCTGTTTTTT. Complete variable domain (other parts from reference TRBV19 and TRBJ2-2): DGGITQSPKYLFRKEGQNVTLSCEQNLNHDAMYWYRQDPGQGLRLIYYSQIVNDFQKGDIAEGYSVSREKKESFPLTVTSAQKNPTAFYLCASSRDRGTGELFFGEGSRLTVL.

This clone was counted many times. The rearrangement uses TRBV6-1 and TRBJ2-1; 9 nucleotides align to TRBD2. V was clipped by 6 bases and J by 3 bases; unmatched bases: 3. From germline, CDR1 is MNHNS and CDR2 SASEGT. CDR3 length equals 14 residues. CDR3 region: CASRIAGDYNEQFF. The CDR3 bases are TGTGCCAGCAGAATAGCGGGAGACTACAATGAGCAGTTCTTC.

To note about this clone: A read error may be the cause here, since a much bigger clone is one base away. This chain uses TRBV2 with TRBJ2-5; tentatively, D is TRBD1 or TRBD2 (5 bases each). This CDR3 region has 14 residues. The germline gives CDR1 SNHLY, CDR2 FYNNEI. The CDR3 reads CASREGPYRQTKYF. CDR3 DNA sequence: TGTGCCAGCAGAGAGGGGCCGTACCGCCAGACCAAGTACTTC.

This clone was counted ten times or more. Other DNA sequences of this sample code for an identical CDR3. The rearrangement joins TRBV18 to TRBJ1-2, with 9 nucleotides matching TRBD1. The V segment lost 3 bases and the J segment 3 bases; nucleotides outside the gene matches: 5. CDR3 size: 15 residues. The germline V gene has CDR1 KGHSH and CDR2 LQKENI. The CDR3 region has the DNA TGTGCCAGCTCACCGCGACAGGGGGTAGACTATGGCTACACCTTC. Its protein is CASSPRQGVDYGYTF.

V is TRBV28 and J is TRBJ1-2; TRBD1 is a possible D gene (5 bases). The CDR3 loop spans 13 amino acids. CDR1 and CDR2 (germline): MDHEN, SYDVKM. V lost 6 bases, J lost 5 bases, and 13 bases lay in between. The CDR3 bases are TGTGCCAGCAGCCCAGGGAAAGCTTATGGCTACACCTTC. Protein product: CASSPGKAYGYTF.

In this sample, this clone turned up many times. The CDR3 DNA is TGTGCCAGCAGTACCCAGGGACAGAAGAACTATGGCTACACCTTC. The encoded protein is CASSTQGQKNYGYTF. The rearrangement links TRBV28 to TRBJ1-2; 7 bases align to TRBD1. Germline V gene sequence: CDR1 MDHEN, CDR2 SYDVKM. CDR3 size: 15 residues. Trimming took 5 bases from V and 2 from J; bases not matched to a gene: 8.

There are a few counts of this clone. This chain joins TRBV11-3 and TRBJ1-1; no clear D. Trimming took off 2 bases at V and 6 bases at J, with 10 bases between the two ends. The germline CDR1 and CDR2 sequences are SGHNT and YENEEA. The CDR3 extends over 13 amino acids. The CDR3 protein is CASSLCPRAEAFF. For the CDR3, the DNA is TGTGCCAGCAGCTTATGCCCCCGCGCTGAAGCTTTCTTT.

This clone was recorded a few times. One end of the junction is discordant with germline, which a read error may explain. The chain links TRBV7-2 to TRBJ2-2; D perhaps matches TRBD2 (5 bases). Germline CDR1 and CDR2: SGHTA and FQGNSA. This CDR3 is built from 14 residues. The CDR3 DNA reads as TGTGCCAGCAGCGTCTGTGGGCGGACCGGGGAGCTGCTTTTT. Its translation is CASSVCGRTGELLF.

This clone was detected ten times or more. This rearrangement joins TRBV4-1 to TRBJ2-7; 8 bases map to TRBD2. V trimming: 0 bases; J trimming: 2 bases; junction bases outside the gene matches: 6. CDR1 and CDR2 from the germline V gene are MGHRA and YSYEKL. This CDR3 is 16 amino acids long. The CDR3 nucleotides read TGCGCCAGCAGCCAAGATGGGAGCGGGAGAACCTACGAGCAGTACTTC. This translates into CASSQDGSGRTYEQYF.